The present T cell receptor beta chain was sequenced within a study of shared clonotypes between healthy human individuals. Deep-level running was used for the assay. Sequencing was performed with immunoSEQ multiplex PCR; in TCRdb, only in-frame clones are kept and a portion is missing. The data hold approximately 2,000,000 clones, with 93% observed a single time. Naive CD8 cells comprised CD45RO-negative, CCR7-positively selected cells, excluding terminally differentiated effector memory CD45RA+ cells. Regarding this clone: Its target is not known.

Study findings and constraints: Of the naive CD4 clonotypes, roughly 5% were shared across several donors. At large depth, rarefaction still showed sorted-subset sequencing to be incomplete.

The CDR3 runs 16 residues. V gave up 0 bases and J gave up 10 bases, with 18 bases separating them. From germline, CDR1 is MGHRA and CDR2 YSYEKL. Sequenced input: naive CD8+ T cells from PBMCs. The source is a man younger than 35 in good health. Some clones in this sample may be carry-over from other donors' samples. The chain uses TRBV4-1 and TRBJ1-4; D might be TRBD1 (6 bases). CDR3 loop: CASSQDPTQGRLKLFF. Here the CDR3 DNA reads TGCGCCAGCAGCCAAGACCCAACCCAGGGGAGGTTAAAACTGTTTTTT.